This entry is about one TCR beta chain. TCRdb's copy holds only in-frame clones and misses some; the assay was immunoSEQ multiplex PCR. The data contain 500,000 to 600,000 clones, 85% to 90% of them seen just once; the ten biggest clones take up less than 9%. This entry belongs to a study of blood T cell repertoires in COVID-19. The wider study: Collection of acute and convalescent COVID-19 samples took place in the United States, Italy and Spain. In each case, the material was cDNA or gDNA derived from T cells, B-cell-depleted T cells, or PBMCs.

Enrolment of Seattle patients took place during active infection, and they were followed longitudinally. The CDR3 consists of 15 residues. Germline loops: CDR1 MNHEY, CDR2 SMNVEV (reference sequence). V dropped 5 bases and J dropped 5 bases, with 17 bases sitting between them. Sequencing used peripheral blood. This chain links TRBV27 with TRBJ2-3; TRBD2 is a possible D gene (6 bases). This TCR was recovered from a woman in her fifties or sixties with COVID-19, enrolled during active disease. CDR3 bases: TGTGCCAGCAGTCCATTCTCGCCCGGGAGAGATACGCAGTATTTT. Its protein is CASSPFSPGRDTQYF.